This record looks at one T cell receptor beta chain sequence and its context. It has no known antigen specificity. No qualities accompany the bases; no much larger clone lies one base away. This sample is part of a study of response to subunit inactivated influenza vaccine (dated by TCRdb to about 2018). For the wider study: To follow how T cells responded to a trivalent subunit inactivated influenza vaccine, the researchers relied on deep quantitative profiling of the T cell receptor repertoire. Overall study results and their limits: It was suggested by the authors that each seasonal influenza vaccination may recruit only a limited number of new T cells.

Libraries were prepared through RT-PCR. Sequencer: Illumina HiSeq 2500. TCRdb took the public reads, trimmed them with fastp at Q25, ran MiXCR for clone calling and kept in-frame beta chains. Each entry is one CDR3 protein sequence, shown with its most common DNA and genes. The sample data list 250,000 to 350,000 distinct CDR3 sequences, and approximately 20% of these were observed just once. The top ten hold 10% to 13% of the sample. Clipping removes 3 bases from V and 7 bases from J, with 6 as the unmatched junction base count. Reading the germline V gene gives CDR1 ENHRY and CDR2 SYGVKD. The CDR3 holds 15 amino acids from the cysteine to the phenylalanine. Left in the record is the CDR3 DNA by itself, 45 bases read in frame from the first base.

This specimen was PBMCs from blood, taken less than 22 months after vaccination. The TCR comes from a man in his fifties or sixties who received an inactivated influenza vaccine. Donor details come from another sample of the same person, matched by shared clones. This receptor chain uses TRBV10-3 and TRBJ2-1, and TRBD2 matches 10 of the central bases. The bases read TGTGCCATCAGTGATCAGGGACTAGCGACGAATGAGCAGTTCTTC. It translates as CAISDQGLATNEQFF.